The next 4 T cell receptor beta chains were all read from a single sample in a study of blood T cells in healthy people across ages. Together with a sample-barcoded 5' primer, a J-beta primer mix was included in a second PCR lasting 7 to 11 cycles. One entry per CDR3 protein, called by TCRdb with MiXCR from the 5' RACE reads. The sample lists 650,000 to 1,000,000 distinct CDR3 sequences, 35% to 50% seen once, with roughly 20% in the top ten. The specimen was blood. The source of these receptors is a man of 80 years or more in good health.

This clonotype was detected a few times. For the CDR3, the DNA is TGCAGTGCTAGAGATTGGCAGGGGGCCTACAATGAGCAGTTCTTC. Protein: CSARDWQGAYNEQFF. The J gene is TRBJ2-1, the V gene TRBV20-1; 7 bases match TRBD1. Germline trimming cut 0 bases from V and 2 bases from J; bases unmatched to any gene: 4. The CDR3 loop spans 15 amino acids. Germline lookup yields CDR1 DFQATT and CDR2 SNEGSKA (reference sequence).

This clonotype was picked up one time. The chain is built from TRBV18 and TRBJ2-3, with 7 bases identical to TRBD2. The V gene's germline CDR1 is KGHSH and CDR2 LQKENI. V lost 2 bases and J lost 2; bases outside the gene matches: 13. The length of the CDR3 is 18 residues. DNA of the CDR3: TGTGCCAGCTCACCAAGGGATAGGAGCGGGATTTCCACAGATACGCAGTATTTT. Its protein is CASSPRDRSGISTDTQYF.

This clonotype was seen repeatedly, ten times or more. The chain carries TRBV7-9 and TRBJ2-3, with 10 bases lining up with TRBD2. Germline values: CDR1 SEHNR, CDR2 FQNEAQ (reference sequence). This CDR3 is 16 amino acids long. Trimming took 5 bases from V and 1 from J; bases not matched to a gene: 6. CDR3 residues: CASSTGLAAGTDTQYF. CDR3 DNA: TGTGCCAGCAGCACTGGACTAGCGGCAGGCACAGATACGCAGTATTTT.

The chain employs TRBV27 and TRBJ2-1, with D unresolved. CDR1 and CDR2 from the germline V gene are MNHEY and SMNVEV (reference sequence). The CDR3 contains 16 residues. With 1 base removed from V and 0 bases from J, the gap between germline ends came to 10 bases. CDR3 DNA sequence: TGTGCCAGCAGTTTATGGCGATCCCCCTCCTACAATGAGCAGTTCTTC. This translates into CASSLWRSPSYNEQFF.